This T cell receptor (beta chain) stems from a study of radiotherapy plus CTLA-4 blockade in lung cancer. The table came from immunoSEQ multiplex PCR; TCRdb's copy has only in-frame clones and leaves some out. The sample yields tens of thousands of clones, approximately 76% seen once. This clone appeared a single time. V shed 9 bases, J shed 2 bases, and the junction held 10 bases outside the gene matches. This CDR3 spans 15 amino acids. Germline V gives CDR1 LNHDA, CDR2 SQIVND (reference sequence). The sequence derives from a human donor with non-small cell lung cancer who had a complete response to radiotherapy plus ipilimumab. The specimen was peripheral blood, collected from a patient treated with radiotherapy plus ipilimumab. The rearrangement joins TRBV19 to TRBJ2-5; 9 bases agree with TRBD1. CDR3 sequence: CASQETGTGQETQYF. The CDR3, as DNA: TGTGCCAGCCAAGAGACCGGGACAGGGCAAGAGACCCAGTACTTC.